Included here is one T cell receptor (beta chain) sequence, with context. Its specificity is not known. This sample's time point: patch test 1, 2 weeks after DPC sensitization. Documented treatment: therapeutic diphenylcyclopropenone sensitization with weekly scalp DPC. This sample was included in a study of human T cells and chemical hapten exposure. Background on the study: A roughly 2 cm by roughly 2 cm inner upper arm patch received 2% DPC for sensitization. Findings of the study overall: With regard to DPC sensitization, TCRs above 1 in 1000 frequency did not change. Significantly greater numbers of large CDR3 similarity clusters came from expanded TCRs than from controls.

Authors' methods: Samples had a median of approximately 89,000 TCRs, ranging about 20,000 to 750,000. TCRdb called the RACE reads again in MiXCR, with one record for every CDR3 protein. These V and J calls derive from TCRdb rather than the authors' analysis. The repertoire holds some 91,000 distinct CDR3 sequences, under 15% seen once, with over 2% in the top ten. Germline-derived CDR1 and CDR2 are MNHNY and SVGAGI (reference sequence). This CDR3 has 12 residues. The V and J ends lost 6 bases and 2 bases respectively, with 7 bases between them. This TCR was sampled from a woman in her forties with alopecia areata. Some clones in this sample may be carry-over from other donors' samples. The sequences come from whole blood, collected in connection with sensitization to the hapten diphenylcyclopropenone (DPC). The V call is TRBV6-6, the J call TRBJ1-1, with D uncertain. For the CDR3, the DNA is TGTGCCAGCAGAGTAACAAACACTGAAGCTTTCTTT. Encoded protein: CASRVTNTEAFF.